This TCR beta chain was recovered during a study of blood T cell repertoires in COVID-19. Study overall: Samples came from the United States, Italy and Spain, spanning acute and convalescent COVID-19. In each case, the material was cDNA or gDNA derived from T cells, B-cell-depleted T cells, or PBMCs.

From germline, CDR1 is MDHEN and CDR2 SYDVKM. This CDR3 region has 15 residues. Germline trimming cut 2 bases from V and 1 base from J; bases unmatched to any gene: 4. This clone has more than one count but fewer than ten. Source study methods: Reference gene primer amplification gave nucleated cell count estimates. TCRdb's table, derived via immunoSEQ multiplex PCR, lists solely in-frame clones and lacks some. V and J calls and clone size are given by that table; D and trimming were obtained from the DNA. The repertoire has 110,000 to 150,000 clones, 79% of them found once; the top ten carry about 9%.

The source is a man aged 50 to 59 with active or convalescent COVID-19. Sequenced: peripheral blood. The J gene is TRBJ1-1, the V gene TRBV28; 7 bases line up with TRBD1. In DNA form, the CDR3 reads TGTGCCAGCAGTTTACCGGGACAGCAGAACACTGAAGCTTTCTTT. It specifies CASSLPGQQNTEAFF.